This passage covers 14 T cell receptor beta chains from one sample sequenced in a study of vaccination and CD4 T cells after COVID-19. Their antigen targets remain unknown. The treatment was: 10-day PBMC culture with coronavirus spike peptide pools or control peptides (ViraFEST assay). CD4+ T cells that had been cultured provided DNA sequenced with the Oncomine TCR Beta short-read assay. In TCRdb, the PCR reads were re-called with MiXCR into one record per CDR3 protein. The profile shows about 17,000 distinct CDR3 sequences, 25% to 40% of them singletons. The sequenced sample was cultured CD4+ T cells from blood. The receptors here all came from a human donor with COVID-19.

This chain links TRBV15 with TRBJ2-3, with D possibly TRBD2 on 5 matching bases. CDR1 and CDR2 from the germline V gene are LNHNV and YYDKDF (reference sequence). V lost 3 bases to trimming and J lost 2 bases, with 12 bases between them. This CDR3 is built from 15 residues. The CDR3 is CATSRGEGVTDTQYF. The CDR3 DNA follows: TGTGCCACCAGCAGGGGAGAGGGTGTCACAGATACGCAGTATTTT.

The chain uses TRBV10-3 and TRBJ1-2; D might be TRBD1 (6 bases). Looked up from germline, CDR1 is ENHRY and CDR2 is SYGVKD. The CDR3 extends over 13 amino acids. Trimming took off 6 bases at V and 5 bases at J, with 13 bases between the two ends. CDR3 DNA sequence: TGTGCCATCAGAGACAGGAGAGGATATGGCTACACCTTC. It yields the protein CAIRDRRGYGYTF.

The chain has TRBV7-9 and TRBJ2-3; D is perhaps TRBD1 or TRBD2 (6 bases each). The CDR3 length is 19 residues. Trimming pared 6 bases from V and 1 base from J, leaving 26 bases between. From germline, CDR1 is SEHNR and CDR2 FQNEAQ (reference sequence). CDR3 coding DNA: TGTGCCAGCAGAAAGAAACAGGGTGATCTGTTAGCGGGCACAGATACGCAGTATTTT. Residues: CASRKKQGDLLAGTDTQYF. Full variable domain (outside the CDR3, taken from reference TRBV7-9 and TRBJ2-3): DTGVSQNPRHKITKRGQNVTFRCDPISEHNRLYWYRQTLGQGPEFLTYFQNEAQLEKSRLLSDRFSAERPKGSFSTLEIQRTEQGDSAMYLCASRKKQGDLLAGTDTQYFGPGTRLTVL.

The V gene is TRBV5-1, the J gene TRBJ2-2, with 7 nucleotides matching TRBD2. This CDR3 contains 16 residues. J gave up 5 bases and V 0 bases, and 7 bases lay outside the gene matches. Germline V gene lookup returns CDR1 SGHRS and CDR2 YFSETQ. CDR3 protein: CASSLGTRGETGELFF. The CDR3, as DNA: TGCGCCAGCAGCTTGGGGACTAGAGGGGAAACCGGGGAGCTGTTTTTT.

As DNA, the CDR3 is TGCAGTGCTAAAGCGGGGGGGAACTCCTACGAGCAGTACTTC. Residues: CSAKAGGNSYEQYF. The chain carries TRBV20-1 and TRBJ2-7; 10 nucleotides match TRBD2. Losses at the gene ends were 4 bases for V and 0 bases for J; bases not matched to a gene: 3. Germline CDR1 and CDR2: DFQATT and SNEGSKA (reference sequence). There are 14 residues in the CDR3.

This clonotype was observed a handful of times. This chain connects TRBV20-1 to TRBJ2-1, with 7 positions matching TRBD2. This CDR3 comprises 14 residues. V shed 6 bases and J 8 bases; nucleotides not matched to a gene: 13. The germline gives CDR1 DFQATT, CDR2 SNEGSKA (reference sequence). The CDR3 DNA sequence: TGCAGTGCCAAACTCAGCGGGGCACGCGATGAGCAGTTCTTC. As protein: CSAKLSGARDEQFF.

This clonotype was seen only a few times. V usage is TRBV11-3 and J usage is TRBJ2-3, with no clear D. V was shortened by 1 base and J by 9 bases, with 17 bases between the two germline ends. CDR1 and CDR2 (germline): SGHNT, YENEEA. CDR3 length equals 15 residues. The DNA for the CDR3 is TGTGCCAGCAGCTTAGGGACGTTTACCGACGGCACGCAGTATTTT. This gives the protein CASSLGTFTDGTQYF.

This clonotype has only a few counts. The chain employs TRBV21-1 and TRBJ1-6; TRBD1, the D gene given by the table, was not confirmed from the DNA. TRBV21-1 is classified as a pseudogene. This CDR3 has 16 amino acids. In nucleotides, the CDR3 is TGTGCCACCCTAACCGGGGCGGGGGCGGGAAATTCACCCCTCCACTTT. Its translation is CATLTGAGAGNSPLHF.

This chain uses TRBV7-8 with TRBJ1-5; possible D gene TRBD1, 5 bases. Trimming left V 5 bases short and J 5 bases short, with 16 bases between. CDR1 and CDR2 from the germline V gene are SGHVS and FQNEAQ. The CDR3 spans 15 residues. The CDR3 is CASSLRGVFDQPQHF. CDR3 nucleotides: TGTGCCAGCAGCCTTAGAGGGGTCTTCGATCAGCCCCAGCATTTT.

This chain connects TRBV12-3 or TRBV12-4 to TRBJ1-1; D remains ambiguous. This CDR3 comprises 12 residues. Deletions cut 1 base from V and 5 bases from J, with 5 bases between. CDR3 sequence reads: CASSLVQTEAFF. The CDR3 DNA follows: TGTGCCAGCAGTTTAGTCCAGACTGAAGCTTTCTTT.

In its sample, this clonotype was seen a few times. This chain connects TRBV19 to TRBJ2-3, with 14 positions matching TRBD2. Germline lookup yields CDR1 LNHDA and CDR2 SQIVND (reference sequence). This CDR3 spans 14 amino acids. Losses at the gene ends were 8 bases for V and 6 bases for J; bases not matched to a gene: 4. The CDR3 region has the DNA TGTGCCAGTCGGACTAGCGGGGGGACGGATACGCAGTATTTT. Translating gives CASRTSGGTDTQYF.

This chain connects TRBV20-1 to TRBJ1-1, with D maybe TRBD1 (5 bases). Germline CDR1 DFQATT, CDR2 SNEGSKA (reference sequence). The CDR3 has 16 amino acids. With 2 bases removed from V and 0 bases from J, the gap between germline ends came to 16 bases. The CDR3 protein is CSARKGQISMNTEAFF. CDR3 bases: TGCAGTGCTAGAAAGGGGCAGATAAGCATGAACACTGAAGCTTTCTTT.

The chain couples TRBV14 to TRBJ2-5, with D perhaps assigned TRBD1 or TRBD2 (7 bases each). The CDR3 is 17 amino acids. V shed 0 bases and J shed 5 bases, with 19 bases lying between them. CDR1 and CDR2 (germline): SGHDN, FVKESK. This CDR3 reads CASSQDPAGGDRETQYF. The CDR3 coding sequence is TGTGCCAGCAGCCAAGATCCCGCAGGGGGGGATCGGGAGACCCAGTACTTC.

This clonotype showed up just a few times. The V and J genes are TRBV20-1 and TRBJ2-3; 11 positions agree with TRBD2. This CDR3 has 17 amino acids. Germline V gene sequence: CDR1 DFQATT, CDR2 SNEGSKA (reference sequence). V lost 1 base, J lost 1 base, and 7 bases stayed unmatched. The CDR3 nucleotides are TGCAGTGCTAGAGGAGTAGCGGGGGGGGGAGGCACAGATACGCAGTATTTT. Its protein product is CSARGVAGGGGTDTQYF.